Listed here are 32 T cell receptor beta chains from one sample, sequenced in a study of persistence of HIV-infected CD4 T cells. The antigens of these receptors remain unknown. Cells were stimulated with overlapping HIV-1 Gag 15-mer peptides. Responding CD4+ T cells were sorted by upregulation of both CD40 ligand and CD69. The libraries were made with immunoSEQ version 4 in survey mode. This table comes from immunoSEQ multiplex PCR, and its TCRdb copy is limited to in-frame clones, with some not included. The table lists under 25,000 clones, 65% of them singletons. Sequencing used CD4+ T cells sorted from PBMCs after roughly 19-hour stimulation, obtained from a patient who received antiretroviral therapy. Receptors were obtained from an adult woman with HIV who was CMV-seropositive.

The V and J genes are TRBV12-3 or TRBV12-4 and TRBJ2-1; TRBD1 is a possible D gene (6 bases). Trimming took off 7 bases at V and 12 bases at J, with 16 bases between the two ends. There are 12 residues in the CDR3. CDR3 DNA: TGTGCCAGCATTGACACAGGGAATCGGCAGTTCTTC. Its protein product is CASIDTGNRQFF.

The CDR3 DNA reads TGTGCCAGCAGGGGGACAGGGGGCAAGTCGAACACCGGGGAGCTGTTTTTT. Residues: CASRGTGGKSNTGELFF. This chain links TRBV7-9 with TRBJ2-2; 12 positions match TRBD1. The J segment lost 0 bases and the V segment lost 6 bases, leaving 5 bases of the junction unmatched. This CDR3 comprises 17 residues. Germline assignment: CDR1 SEHNR and CDR2 FQNEAQ (reference sequence).

The chain is built from TRBV5-1 and TRBJ1-2; possibly TRBD1 for D (5 bases). Per germline, CDR1 SGHRS and CDR2 YFSETQ. Trimming took off 0 bases at V and 7 bases at J, with 16 bases between the two ends. The CDR3 is 15 residues long. The CDR3 region is CASSLEARAGVGYTF. DNA of the CDR3: TGCGCCAGCAGCTTGGAGGCCAGGGCGGGAGTTGGCTACACCTTC.

In this sample, this clone turned up a few times. CDR3 protein: CASSKPLANPYNEQFF. DNA of the CDR3: TGTGCCAGCAGTAAACCTCTAGCGAACCCCTACAATGAGCAGTTCTTC. The J gene is TRBJ2-1, the V gene TRBV28; the D gene is possibly TRBD2 (6 bases). The CDR3 is 16 amino acids. Deletions cut 5 bases from V and 2 bases from J, with 16 bases between. Germline V lookup: CDR1 MDHEN, CDR2 SYDVKM. The variable domain in full, completed from reference TRBV28 and TRBJ2-1, reads DVKVTQSSRYLVKRTGEKVFLECVQDMDHENMFWYRQDPGLGLRLIYFSYDVKMKEKGDIPEGYSVSREKKERFSLILESASTNQTSMYLCASSKPLANPYNEQFFGPGTRLTVL.

The chain links TRBV10-1 to TRBJ1-1, with no clear D. Trimming left V 4 bases short and J 1 base short, with 7 bases between. Germline V gene lookup returns CDR1 WNHNN and CDR2 SYGVQD (reference sequence). The CDR3 contains 13 residues. The chain's CDR3 is CASSVQRNTEAFF. In nucleotides, the CDR3 is TGCGCCAGCAGTGTACAGAGGAACACTGAAGCTTTCTTT.

The chain has TRBV5-5 and TRBJ1-3; D gene uncertain. V shed 3 bases and J shed 1 base, with 17 bases lying between them. Germline CDR1 reads SGHKS; CDR2 reads YYEKEE (reference sequence). This CDR3 is 17 amino acids long. CDR3 nucleotides: TGTGCCAGCAGCTACCAAGTTGTGGGAGGGTCTGGAAACACCATATATTTT. Amino acids: CASSYQVVGGSGNTIYF.

The chain recombines TRBV6-5 with TRBJ1-5; D possibly corresponds to TRBD1 (5 bases). Trimming stripped 4 bases from V and 2 bases from J, with 12 bases between. The length of the CDR3 is 15 residues. The germline V gene has CDR1 MNHEY and CDR2 SVGAGI. The CDR3 nucleotides are TGTGCCAGCAGTTCCGGGGGGTTAGGCAATCAGCCCCAGCATTTT. This gives the protein CASSSGGLGNQPQHF.

The V call is TRBV29-1, the J call TRBJ1-2, with TRBD1 matching 7 bases. V lost 6 bases to trimming and J lost 7 bases; unmatched junction nucleotides: 11. The CDR3 is made up of 13 amino acids. CDR1 SQVTM and CDR2 ANQGSEA come from the germline V gene. The DNA for the CDR3 is TGCAGCGTCTCCGACAGGGATCTTTCTGGCTACACCTTC. Protein sequence: CSVSDRDLSGYTF.

The chain is built from TRBV18 and TRBJ1-3; 7 bases fit TRBD1. The CDR3 loop spans 14 amino acids. CDR1 and CDR2 from the germline V gene are KGHSH and LQKENI. V was clipped by 3 bases and J by 4 bases; unmatched bases: 3. CDR3 region: CASSPTGNGNTIYF. The CDR3 nucleotides are TGTGCCAGCTCACCGACAGGGAACGGAAACACCATATATTTT.

The chain employs TRBV3-1 (or the pseudogene TRBV3-2) and TRBJ2-1, with D tentatively TRBD2 (6 bases). Germline V lookup: CDR1 LGHDT, CDR2 YNNKEL (reference sequence). The CDR3 covers 13 residues. The V gene lost 6 bases and the J gene lost 9 bases, with 15 bases spanning the gap. The CDR3 sequence is CASSRGFRVEQFF. The CDR3, as DNA: TGTGCCAGCAGTCGGGGGTTCCGGGTTGAGCAGTTCTTC.

V is TRBV19 and J is TRBJ2-7; 8 bases map to TRBD1. The germline gives CDR1 LNHDA, CDR2 SQIVND (reference sequence). This CDR3 has 14 amino acids. Germline trimming cut 4 bases from V and 5 bases from J; bases unmatched to any gene: 7. The CDR3: CASSSDRGHHEQYF. CDR3 DNA sequence: TGTGCCAGTAGTAGCGACAGGGGTCACCACGAGCAGTACTTC.

The V and J genes are TRBV6-5 and TRBJ2-3, with 11 bases identical to TRBD2. The CDR3 length is 15 residues. The germline V gene has CDR1 MNHEY and CDR2 SVGAGI. Trimming removed 6 bases from V and 2 bases from J; junction bases left unmatched: 4. CDR3 sequence reads: CASRRLAGSTDTQYF. The CDR3 nucleotides read TGTGCCAGCAGGCGACTAGCGGGATCCACAGATACGCAGTATTTT.

The V and J genes are TRBV7-8 and TRBJ1-2, with D maybe TRBD1 (5 bases). The CDR3 is made up of 13 amino acids. The V gene lost 7 bases and the J gene lost 4 bases, with 13 bases spanning the gap. Germline values: CDR1 SGHVS, CDR2 FQNEAQ. CDR3: CASTSPQGYGYTF. As DNA, the CDR3 is TGTGCCAGCACCTCCCCCCAGGGCTATGGCTACACCTTC.

The chain carries TRBV10-1 and TRBJ1-5; the D is unclear. Germline V gives CDR1 WNHNN, CDR2 SYGVQD (reference sequence). The CDR3 is 11 amino acids. The V and J ends lost 7 bases and 5 bases respectively, with 6 bases between them. In nucleotides, the CDR3 is TGCGCCAGCACCGAGCATCAGCCCCAGCATTTT. This sequence encodes CASTEHQPQHF.

This clone was counted only a few times. The chain uses TRBV6-5 and TRBJ1-1; D possibly corresponds to TRBD1 (6 bases). Germline CDR1 and CDR2: MNHEY and SVGAGI. V dropped 5 bases and J dropped 4 bases, with 11 bases sitting between them. This CDR3 is 13 amino acids long. The CDR3 DNA reads as TGTGCCAGCAGTCGGGACATCGGCACTGAAGCTTTCTTT. Translating it yields CASSRDIGTEAFF.

This chain links TRBV5-1 with TRBJ1-1; tentatively, D is TRBD1 (5 bases). With 4 bases removed from V and 2 bases from J, the gap between germline ends came to 12 bases. This CDR3 region has 14 residues. The germline V gene has CDR1 SGHRS and CDR2 YFSETQ. Here the CDR3 DNA reads TGCGCCAGCAGCCCTTTAGGGGCAAACACTGAAGCTTTCTTT. It is translated as CASSPLGANTEAFF.

The chain links TRBV18 to TRBJ1-1; no firm D call. Per germline, CDR1 KGHSH and CDR2 LQKENI. This CDR3 spans 17 amino acids. V was trimmed by 3 bases and J by 1 base, leaving 18 bases between them. For the CDR3, the DNA is TGTGCCAGCTCACCGATAGTAGTCGGAGGGAGGAACACTGAAGCTTTCTTT. Translated, it gives CASSPIVVGGRNTEAFF.

The chain employs TRBV3-1 (or the pseudogene TRBV3-2) and TRBJ2-7, with TRBD1 identical over 9 bases. The CDR3 consists of 13 residues. V lost 4 bases, J lost 6 bases, and 4 bases stayed unmatched. In germline, CDR1 is LGHDT, CDR2 YNNKEL (reference sequence). The CDR3 DNA reads as TGTGCCAGCAGCCCCTCGACAGGGGGCGAGCAGTACGTC. Translating it yields CASSPSTGGEQYV.

The chain employs TRBV29-1 and TRBJ1-1; the D is unclear. CDR1 is SQVTM, CDR2 ANQGSEA, per germline. The CDR3 has 12 residues. The germline V and J ends were trimmed by 8 bases and 8 bases, with 18 bases remaining between them. The CDR3, as DNA: TGCAGCCTCCGAGAGGGCCATGGAGAAGCTTTCTTT. Amino acid sequence: CSLREGHGEAFF.

The rearrangement uses TRBV7-8 and TRBJ1-3; 7 positions match TRBD1. The germline gives CDR1 SGHVS, CDR2 FQNEAQ. The CDR3 runs to 17 residues. V trimming: 5 bases; J trimming: 0 bases; junction bases outside the gene matches: 10. CDR3 in amino acids: CASSPMGQPFSGNTIYF. The CDR3 DNA reads as TGTGCCAGCAGCCCGATGGGACAGCCTTTCTCTGGAAACACCATATATTTT. Full variable domain (missing parts from reference TRBV7-8 and TRBJ1-3): GAGVSQSPRYKVAKRGQDVALRCDPISGHVSLFWYQQALGQGPEFLTYFQNEAQLDKSGLPSDRFFAERPEGSVSTLKIQRTQQEDSAVYLCASSPMGQPFSGNTIYFGEGSWLTVV.

The chain couples TRBV7-9 to TRBJ2-5; D ambiguous. With 5 bases removed from V and 2 bases from J, the gap between germline ends came to 21 bases. CDR3 size: 17 residues. In germline, CDR1 is SEHNR, CDR2 FQNEAQ (reference sequence). CDR3 DNA sequence: TGTGCCAGCAGCCCTCCCTTAGGCCGATTTTTACAAGAGACCCAGTACTTC. It specifies CASSPPLGRFLQETQYF.

V usage is TRBV3-1 (or the pseudogene TRBV3-2) and J usage is TRBJ1-1; D might be TRBD1 (6 bases). The CDR3 runs to 15 residues. Germline values: CDR1 LGHDT, CDR2 YNNKEL (reference sequence). Trimming left V 4 bases short and J 5 bases short, with 17 bases between. CDR3 sequence reads: CASSLQPGGRTEAFF. The CDR3 region has the DNA TGTGCCAGCAGCCTCCAGCCCGGGGGGCGAACTGAAGCTTTCTTT.

The rearrangement joins TRBV3-1 (or the pseudogene TRBV3-2) to TRBJ2-3; D may be TRBD2 (5 bases). V lost 4 bases and J 2 bases, leaving 10 bases between the germline ends. This CDR3 is built from 14 residues. CDR1 and CDR2 (germline): LGHDT, YNNKEL (reference sequence). The CDR3 region is CASSRGPLTDTQYF. The DNA of the CDR3 is TGTGCCAGCAGCCGCGGGCCACTCACAGATACGCAGTATTTT.

The chain recombines TRBV3-1 (or the pseudogene TRBV3-2) with TRBJ1-1; the D gene is possibly TRBD1 (5 bases). Looked up from germline, CDR1 is LGHDT and CDR2 is YNNKEL (reference sequence). CDR3 length: 16 residues. V was shortened by 0 bases and J by 5 bases, with 16 bases between the two germline ends. CDR3 sequence: CASSQDLNSGGTEAFF. The CDR3 nucleotides read TGTGCCAGCAGCCAAGATTTAAATTCGGGGGGGACTGAAGCTTTCTTT.

The chain has TRBV15 and TRBJ1-4, with D possibly TRBD1 on 5 matching bases. CDR1 is LNHNV, CDR2 YYDKDF, per germline (reference sequence). The CDR3 covers 15 residues. Trimming removed 5 bases from V and 8 bases from J, with 18 bases in between. The CDR3 nucleotides are TGTGCCACCAGCGGGTCAAGGGGCTTTGAGGAAAAACTGTTTTTT. It specifies CATSGSRGFEEKLFF. The full variable domain, in which reference TRBV15 and TRBJ1-4 provide the parts outside the CDR3, is DAMVIQNPRYQVTQFGKPVTLSCSQTLNHNVMYWYQQKSSQAPKLLFHYYDKDFNNEADTPDNFQSRRPNTSFCFLDIRSPGLGDTAMYLCATSGSRGFEEKLFFGSGTQLSVL.

The chain's CDR3 is CASSQIQGIQETQYF. CDR3 DNA: TGTGCCAGCAGCCAAATCCAGGGAATCCAAGAGACCCAGTACTTC. V usage is TRBV14 and J usage is TRBJ2-5, with TRBD1 as a possible D gene (5 bases). From germline, CDR1 is SGHDN and CDR2 FVKESK. The CDR3 length is 15 residues. Trimming stripped 2 bases from V and 1 base from J, with 11 bases between.

A few counts support this clone. V and J are TRBV23-1 and TRBJ1-1; a weak D match, TRBD1 (5 bases). TRBV23-1 is assigned to the ORF class and has an uncertain function. V lost 8 bases and J 5 bases, leaving 24 bases between the germline ends. This CDR3 region has 16 residues. The DNA for the CDR3 is TGCGCCAGCCGGGGGGGAGATGAGGCGGGTGAAACTGAAGCTTTCTTT. Its protein product is CASRGGDEAGETEAFF.

V gene TRBV2 combines with J gene TRBJ1-2; D possibly corresponds to TRBD1 (6 bases). The CDR3 consists of 13 residues. With 5 bases removed from V and 8 bases from J, the gap between germline ends came to 15 bases. Germline-derived CDR1 and CDR2 are SNHLY and FYNNEI. Here the CDR3 reads CASSPWTVAGYTF. The CDR3, as DNA: TGTGCCAGCAGTCCCTGGACAGTGGCGGGCTACACCTTC.

The gene calls are TRBV28 and TRBJ2-3, with 8 bases matching TRBD2. This CDR3 has 18 amino acids. V lost 1 base to trimming and J lost 4 bases; unmatched junction nucleotides: 13. Germline loops: CDR1 MDHEN, CDR2 SYDVKM. CDR3 sequence reads: CASSLSPGLGAIADTQYF. In DNA, the CDR3 is TGTGCCAGCAGTTTATCCCCGGGACTAGGGGCAATCGCAGATACGCAGTATTTT.

This CDR3 reads CASSVGTIYTEAFF. The CDR3 region has the DNA TGTGCCAGCAGCGTAGGGACAATATACACTGAAGCTTTCTTT. The genes are TRBV9 and TRBJ1-1; D possibly corresponds to TRBD1 (5 bases). This CDR3 has 14 amino acids. CDR1 and CDR2 from the germline V gene are SGDLS and YYNGEE. Trimming removed 0 bases from V and 3 bases from J, with 9 bases in between.

The CDR3 DNA reads as TGTGCCAGCAGCGGAACAAGGAACACTGAAGCTTTCTTT. It yields the protein CASSGTRNTEAFF. The chain combines TRBV12-3 or TRBV12-4 with TRBJ1-1, with D unclear. This CDR3 has 13 residues. Trimming left V 6 bases short and J 1 base short, with 9 bases between.

CDR3 nucleotide sequence: TGTGCCAGCAGTTCCCGCCCCGGCAGAACCCACTACGAGCAGTACGTC. Translation gives CASSSRPGRTHYEQYV. The chain joins TRBV6-2 or TRBV6-3 to TRBJ2-7; D gene ambiguous. The CDR3 length is 16 residues. Germline V gene data show CDR1 as MNHEY and CDR2 as SVGEGT. Trimming took off 4 bases at V and 3 bases at J, with 19 bases between the two ends.